This TCR beta chain was recorded in a study of identical twins. Regarding the study as a whole: The authors noted that invariant MAIT and iNKT cells could partly confound zero-insertion analyses. Twin-shared out-of-frame alpha sequences showed excess low generation probability.

The CDR3 sequence is 14 residues long. CDR1 and CDR2 from the germline V gene are SGHDT and YYEEEE. Each CDR3 protein is one row after TCRdb ran MiXCR on the 5' RACE reads. The table records about 220,000 distinct CDR3 sequences, about 7.5% of them present only once. A note on this clonotype: The antigen is not known. A read error may produce the germline difference seen at one junction end.

These data also formed part of another study, on yellow fever vaccine responses in identical twins.

The TCR sequence derives from a woman between 18 and 29 years old in good health. Sequencing was carried out using CD8+ T cells sorted from blood. The chain combines TRBV5-6 with TRBJ2-7, with D perhaps TRBD2 (5 bases). CDR3 region: CAISPGSGSYEQYF. Here the CDR3 DNA reads TGTGCCATCAGCCCGGGGTCCGGCTCCTACGAGCAGTACTTC.